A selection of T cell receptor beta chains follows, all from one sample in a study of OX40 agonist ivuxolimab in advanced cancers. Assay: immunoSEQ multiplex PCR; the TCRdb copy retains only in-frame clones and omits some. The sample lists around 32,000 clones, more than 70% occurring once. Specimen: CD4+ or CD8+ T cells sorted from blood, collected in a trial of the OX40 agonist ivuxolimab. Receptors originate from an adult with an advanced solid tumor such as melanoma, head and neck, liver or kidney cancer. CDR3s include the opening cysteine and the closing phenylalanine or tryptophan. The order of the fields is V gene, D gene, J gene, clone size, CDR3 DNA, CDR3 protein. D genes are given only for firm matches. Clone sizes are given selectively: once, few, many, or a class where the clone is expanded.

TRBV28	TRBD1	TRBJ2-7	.	TGTGCCAGCAGCCGGGGACAGAGGGAGCAGTACTTC	CASSRGQREQYF
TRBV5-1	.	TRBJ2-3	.	TGCGCCAGCAGCTTGTCCGTCCCAGATACGCAGTATTTT	CASSLSVPDTQYF
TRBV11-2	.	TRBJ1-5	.	TGTGCCAGCAGCTTAGAGGTTTGGCAGCCCCAGCATTTT	CASSLEVWQPQHF
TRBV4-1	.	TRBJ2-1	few	TGCGCCAGCAGCCACCCGGGCGGTTCTGAGCAGTTCTTC	CASSHPGGSEQFF
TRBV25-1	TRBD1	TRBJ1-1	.	TGTGCCAGCAGTGTAATGAATCAGGGGGCGCACACTGAAGCTTTCTTT	CASSVMNQGAHTEAFF
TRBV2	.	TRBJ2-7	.	TGTGCCAGCAGTCAGGAACGCCGGGTTTCCTACGAGCAGTACTTC	CASSQERRVSYEQYF
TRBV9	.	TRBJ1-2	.	TGTGCCAGCAGCGTAGCACCGGGACCGAGAGACTACACCTTC	CASSVAPGPRDYTF
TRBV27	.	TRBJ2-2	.	TGTGCCAGCGCATCCCGACATGGAGGGGAGCTGTTTTTT	CASASRHGGELFF
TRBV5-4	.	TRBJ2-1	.	TGTGCCAGCAGCTTGATACAGGGAGGCTCCTACAATGAGCAGTTCTTC	CASSLIQGGSYNEQFF
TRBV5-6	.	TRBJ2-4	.	TGTGCCAGCAGCTTTTCCGACAGATCTAAAAACATTCAGTACTTC	CASSFSDRSKNIQYF
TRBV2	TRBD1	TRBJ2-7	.	TGTGCCAGTCAGTTGATGGGACAGGTCTGGTACGAGCAGTACTTC	CASQLMGQVWYEQYF
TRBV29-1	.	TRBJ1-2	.	TGCAGCGTTGAAGATTTGAACTCCGACTATGGCTACACCTTC	CSVEDLNSDYGYTF
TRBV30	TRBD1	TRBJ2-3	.	TGTGCCTGGAGCCCCGGGACAGGGACGGTCCGAGGTTATTTT	CAWSPGTGTVRGYF
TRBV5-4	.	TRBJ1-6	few	TGTGCCAGCAGTTCGACGGTTAATTCACCCCTCCACTTT	CASSSTVNSPLHF
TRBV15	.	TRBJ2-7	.	TGTGCCACCAGCAGAGATCGGCAGGGCGGCGAGCAGTACTTC	CATSRDRQGGEQYF
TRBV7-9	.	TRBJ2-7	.	TGTGCCAGCAGCTCTAGTTATGGGGCGGGGCAATACTCCTACGAGCAGTACTTC	CASSSSYGAGQYSYEQYF
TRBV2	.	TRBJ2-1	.	TGTGCCAGCAGTGAGCCCCTTGATCAGGGTAATGAGCAGTTCTTC	CASSEPLDQGNEQFF
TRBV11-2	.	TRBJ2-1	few	TGTGCCAGCAGCTTCCCCAGGCACGGGTCTGAGCAGTTCTTC	CASSFPRHGSEQFF
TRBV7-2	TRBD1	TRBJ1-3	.	TGTGCCAGCAGCCCACGCAGGACAGGCTTCGGAAACACCATATATTTT	CASSPRRTGFGNTIYF
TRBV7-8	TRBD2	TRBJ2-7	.	TGTGCCAGCAGCTTAGTGCGGGAGACGGCCGAGCAGTACTTC	CASSLVRETAEQYF
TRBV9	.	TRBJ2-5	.	TGTGCCAGCACCACCGATGGGGCACTACGTGAGACCCAGTACTTC	CASTTDGALRETQYF
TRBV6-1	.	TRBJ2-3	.	TGTGCCAGCAGTGAACGTATCAGCCCAGATACGCAGTATTTT	CASSERISPDTQYF